The 31 T cell receptor beta chains listed next were all sequenced from one sample in a study of cytomegalovirus exposure and HLA in healthy donors. Using immunoSEQ multiplex PCR, the repertoire was profiled, and TCRdb retains in-frame clones only, with some absent. The sample includes roughly 200,000 clones, roughly 84% seen only once; the top ten take approximately 2.9%. Sequenced input: PBMCs. The receptors originated from a woman aged 18-29 years in good health and CMV-seropositive.

With respect to this clone: A far larger clone lies a single base away; this is likely a read error. V usage is TRBV6-4 and J usage is TRBJ2-3, with 12 bases lining up with TRBD2. The CDR3 length is 15 residues. The V gene's germline CDR1 is MRHNA and CDR2 SNTAGT. The junction had 0 bases not matched to a gene; V was cut back by 4 bases and J by 1 base. CDR3 region: CASSGLAGGTDTQYF. The DNA of the CDR3 is TGTGCCAGCAGTGGACTAGCGGGGGGCACAGATACGCAGTATTTT.

This chain uses TRBV9 with TRBJ2-5; weak D call: TRBD1 (6 bases). Germline CDR1 is SGDLS and CDR2 is YYNGEE. V was cut by 0 bases and J by 2 bases, with 17 bases left in between. CDR3 length: 17 residues. CDR3 coding DNA: TGTGCCAGCAGCGTAGGTTTGTGGGGGCCAGGGCAAGAGACCCAGTACTTC. It yields the protein CASSVGLWGPGQETQYF.

The rearrangement uses TRBV2 and TRBJ2-1; 8 nucleotides match TRBD2. Germline trimming cut 10 bases from V and 5 bases from J; bases unmatched to any gene: 13. Germline V gives CDR1 SNHLY, CDR2 FYNNEI. CDR3 length equals 15 residues. The CDR3 region is CAIQVVASGHNEQFF. Written as DNA, the CDR3 is TGTGCCATCCAGGTAGTGGCTAGCGGGCACAATGAGCAGTTCTTC.

The chain couples TRBV7-9 to TRBJ2-2; D unresolved. The germline V gene has CDR1 SEHNR and CDR2 FQNEAQ (reference sequence). V shed 8 bases and J shed 5 bases, with 15 bases lying between them. This CDR3 is built from 14 residues. Here the CDR3 reads CASQDSSPTGELFF. CDR3 nucleotides: TGTGCCAGCCAGGATTCGTCCCCAACCGGGGAGCTGTTTTTT.

This chain connects TRBV5-1 to TRBJ2-7, with D perhaps TRBD1 (5 bases). Trimming took 4 bases from V and 1 from J, leaving 9 bases between them. Germline V gene lookup returns CDR1 SGHRS and CDR2 YFSETQ. The CDR3 runs 13 residues. This CDR3 is CASSEGVSYEQYF. The DNA of the CDR3 is TGCGCCAGCAGCGAAGGGGTTTCCTACGAGCAGTACTTC.

The V call is TRBV27, the J call TRBJ2-5; D might be TRBD1 (7 bases). There are 16 residues in the CDR3. V lost 5 bases to trimming and J lost 2 bases, with 18 bases between them. Germline V gene lookup returns CDR1 MNHEY and CDR2 SMNVEV (reference sequence). The chain's CDR3 is CASSPPRAGGQETQYF. CDR3 sequence (DNA): TGTGCCAGCAGTCCCCCGCGGGCAGGGGGGCAAGAGACCCAGTACTTC.

The chain uses TRBV13 and TRBJ2-1, with 8 bases identical to TRBD2. CDR1 is PRHDT and CDR2 is FYEKMQ in the germline V gene (reference sequence). CDR3 length equals 17 residues. Unmatched junction bases numbered 9, after V lost 4 bases and J lost 1 base. Written as DNA, the CDR3 is TGTGCCAGCAGCTCTCGATCACAGCGGGGGTCCTACAATGAGCAGTTCTTC. Protein product: CASSSRSQRGSYNEQFF.

This chain joins TRBV5-4 and TRBJ1-2; D perhaps matches TRBD1 (6 bases). The CDR3 length is 15 residues. Germline lookup yields CDR1 SGHNT and CDR2 YYREEE (reference sequence). V dropped 3 bases and J dropped 4 bases, with 16 bases sitting between them. Written as DNA, the CDR3 is TGTGCCAGCAGCTCTCCGGGACAAGATGTCTATGGCTACACCTTC. It translates to CASSSPGQDVYGYTF.

The gene calls are TRBV5-6 and TRBJ1-6; no definite D call. Per germline, CDR1 SGHDT and CDR2 YYEEEE. V was trimmed by 2 bases and J by 3 bases, leaving 12 bases between them. The CDR3 has 16 residues. CDR3 in DNA: TGTGCCAGCAGCTTCCTCTACGAGGACTATAATTCACCCCTCCACTTT. Amino acid sequence: CASSFLYEDYNSPLHF.

The rearrangement joins TRBV4-2 to TRBJ2-2, with 10 bases aligning to TRBD2. The CDR3 totals 16 residues. Germline V gene data show CDR1 as LGHNA and CDR2 as YNFKEQ. With 1 base clipped from V and 5 bases from J, the junction kept 4 bases outside the gene matches. CDR3 in amino acids: CASSQGAGGLTGELFF. The CDR3 nucleotides read TGTGCCAGCAGCCAAGGAGCGGGGGGGCTTACCGGGGAGCTGTTTTTT.

This clone has just one count. The rearrangement uses TRBV5-6 and TRBJ2-3, with 13 bases matching TRBD2. The length of the CDR3 is 17 residues. After removal of 4 bases from V and 0 bases from J, the junction contained 5 bases not matched to a gene. Germline CDR1 SGHDT, CDR2 YYEEEE. The CDR3 DNA follows: TGTGCCAGCAGCAAGACTAGCGGGGGGATCAGCACAGATACGCAGTATTTT. This translates into CASSKTSGGISTDTQYF. The whole variable domain, filled in from reference TRBV5-6 and TRBJ2-3, reads DAGVTQSPTHLIKTRGQQVTLRCSPKSGHDTVSWYQQALGQGPQFIFQYYEEEERQRGNFPDRFSGHQFPNYSSELNVNALLLGDSALYLCASSKTSGGISTDTQYFGPGTRLTVL.

V usage is TRBV2 and J usage is TRBJ1-3, with TRBD1 matching over 8 bases. The CDR3 is 15 residues long. J gave up 4 bases and V 4 bases, and 6 bases lay outside the gene matches. Looked up from germline, CDR1 is SNHLY and CDR2 is FYNNEI. DNA of the CDR3: TGTGCCAGCAGTGCACGGACAGGGAAGGGAAACACCATATATTTT. Translated, it gives CASSARTGKGNTIYF.

The chain's CDR3 is CASSETGYEQYF. The CDR3 region has the DNA TGTGCCAGCAGTGAAACCGGGTACGAGCAGTACTTC. V usage is TRBV25-1 and J usage is TRBJ2-7; D is uncertain. V gave up 2 bases and J gave up 4 bases, with 6 bases separating them. Germline V gives CDR1 MGHDK, CDR2 SYGVNS. The CDR3 is made up of 12 amino acids.

The chain uses TRBV4-3 and TRBJ1-3; D is ambiguous. The CDR3 length is 13 residues. The germline V gene encodes CDR1 LGHNA and CDR2 YSLEER. V was shortened by 4 bases and J by 0 bases, with 4 bases between the two germline ends. CDR3 sequence reads: CASSPSSGNTIYF. CDR3 nucleotide sequence: TGCGCCAGCAGCCCGAGCTCTGGAAACACCATATATTTT.

The V gene is TRBV6-5, the J gene TRBJ2-5, with D possibly matching TRBD2 (5 bases). The CDR3 runs to 15 residues. Trimming shortened V by 0 bases and J by 7 bases, and 15 bases separated the two germline ends. The germline gives CDR1 MNHEY, CDR2 SVGAGI. CDR3 DNA: TGTGCCAGCAGTTACTCGAAGTATGGTGAGGGGACCCAGTACTTC. Its translation: CASSYSKYGEGTQYF.

This rearrangement joins TRBV9 to TRBJ2-3; weak D call: TRBD2 (6 bases). The CDR3 has 15 amino acids. CDR1 and CDR2 from the germline V gene are SGDLS and YYNGEE. The ends were cut back, 5 bases at V and 2 bases at J, with 15 bases in the middle. The CDR3 coding sequence is TGTGCCAGCAGTCTAGTGGGGGGTTACACAGATACGCAGTATTTT. Translating it yields CASSLVGGYTDTQYF. The full variable domain, completed using reference TRBV9 and TRBJ2-3, is DSGVTQTPKHLITATGQRVTLRCSPRSGDLSVYWYQQSLDQGLQFLIQYYNGEERAKGNILERFSAQQFPDLHSELNLSSLELGDSALYFCASSLVGGYTDTQYFGPGTRLTVL.

The rearrangement links TRBV6-5 to TRBJ2-7; 10 bases are shared with TRBD1. Germline loops: CDR1 MNHEY, CDR2 SVGAGI. The CDR3 extends over 15 amino acids. Trimming took 6 bases from V and 3 from J; bases not matched to a gene: 8. CDR3 DNA: TGTGCCAGCAGGGAATGGACAGGGGGTTACTACGAGCAGTACTTC. It codes for CASREWTGGYYEQYF.

The V gene is TRBV10-2, the J gene TRBJ1-2, with D possibly matching TRBD1 (6 bases). CDR1 and CDR2 (germline): WSHSY, SAAADI. There are 13 residues in the CDR3. The V end was cut by 7 bases, the J end by 2 bases, with 11 bases between. The CDR3 here is CASTPGQNYGYTF. CDR3 sequence (DNA): TGCGCCAGCACGCCTGGACAGAACTATGGCTACACCTTC.

The chain links TRBV7-3 to TRBJ2-1, with 7 nucleotides matching TRBD2. This CDR3 contains 14 residues. After removal of 4 bases from V and 5 bases from J, the junction contained 5 bases not matched to a gene. Germline V gene data show CDR1 as SGHTA and CDR2 as FQGTGA. CDR3 region: CASSSTGGDNEQFF. The CDR3, as DNA: TGTGCCAGCAGCTCGACGGGGGGAGACAATGAGCAGTTCTTC.

The J gene is TRBJ2-1, the V gene TRBV10-3; tentatively, D is TRBD1 (5 bases). V shed 4 bases and J shed 6 bases, with 7 bases lying between them. This CDR3 has 12 residues. CDR1 is ENHRY and CDR2 is SYGVKD in the germline V gene. CDR3 sequence: CAISVQGNEQFF. The CDR3, as DNA: TGTGCCATCAGTGTTCAGGGCAATGAGCAGTTCTTC.

This clone was counted a few times. The chain recombines TRBV19 with TRBJ2-2; TRBD1 matches 11 bases. The length of the CDR3 is 17 residues. Per germline, CDR1 LNHDA and CDR2 SQIVND (reference sequence). V lost 3 bases to trimming and J lost 1 base; unmatched junction nucleotides: 4. The CDR3 nucleotides are TGTGCCAGTAGTATGGACAGGGGGCTTCTGAACACCGGGGAGCTGTTTTTT. This sequence encodes CASSMDRGLLNTGELFF.

The genes are TRBV4-2 and TRBJ1-1; no firm D call. The CDR3 covers 13 residues. Germline V gene sequence: CDR1 LGHNA, CDR2 YNFKEQ. Trimming stripped 4 bases from V and 1 base from J, with 7 bases between. CDR3 sequence (DNA): TGTGCCAGCAGCCTGGCAGAGAACACTGAAGCTTTCTTT. Protein sequence: CASSLAENTEAFF.

V and J are TRBV5-1 and TRBJ2-1, with TRBD1 as a possible D gene (7 bases). The CDR3 length is 13 residues. Per the germline V gene, CDR1 is SGHRS and CDR2 is YFSETQ. Trimming cost V 0 bases and J 14 bases, with 15 bases left between them. In nucleotides, the CDR3 is TGCGCCAGCAGCTTGGGGACAGGAGGGGGTGAGTTCTTC. Amino acids: CASSLGTGGGEFF. The whole variable domain, remainder taken from reference TRBV5-1 and TRBJ2-1, is KAGVTQTPRYLIKTRGQQVTLSCSPISGHRSVSWYQQTPGQGLQFLFEYFSETQRNKGNFPGRFSGRQFSNSRSEMNVSTLELGDSALYLCASSLGTGGGEFFGPGTRLTVL.

The chain employs TRBV29-1 and TRBJ1-1; D remains ambiguous. Per the germline V gene, CDR1 is SQVTM and CDR2 is ANQGSEA. Trimming left V 6 bases short and J 0 bases short, with 17 bases between. The CDR3 is made up of 15 amino acids. The CDR3 DNA reads as TGCAGCGTCTTAGAACTAGATTTTATGAACACTGAAGCTTTCTTT. Translation gives CSVLELDFMNTEAFF.

The gene calls are TRBV18 and TRBJ1-3, with 10 positions matching TRBD1. Germline lookup yields CDR1 KGHSH and CDR2 LQKENI. CDR3 length: 13 residues. The ends lost 3 bases at V and 10 bases at J; junction bases unmatched: 3. CDR3 amino acids: CASSPGQGMTIYF. The CDR3 coding sequence is TGTGCCAGCTCACCGGGACAGGGGATGACCATATATTTT.

V usage is TRBV2 and J usage is TRBJ1-4; D not certain. The germline V gene encodes CDR1 SNHLY and CDR2 FYNNEI. The CDR3 contains 11 residues. Trimming stripped 6 bases from V and 4 bases from J, with 3 bases between. The DNA for the CDR3 is TGTGCCAGCAGGAGTAATGAAAAACTGTTTTTT. Encoded protein: CASRSNEKLFF.

The CDR3 region is CASRGGDRAFYGYTF. The CDR3, as DNA: TGTGCCAGCAGGGGAGGGGACAGGGCATTCTATGGCTACACCTTC. The chain employs TRBV2 and TRBJ1-2, with 9 bases aligning to TRBD1. Germline assignment: CDR1 SNHLY and CDR2 FYNNEI. V trimming: 6 bases; J trimming: 4 bases; junction bases outside the gene matches: 9. This CDR3 has 15 amino acids.

The chain uses TRBV5-1 and TRBJ1-4; D unclear. Looked up from germline, CDR1 is SGHRS and CDR2 is YFSETQ. The CDR3 contains 15 residues. Trimming took off 4 bases at V and 8 bases at J, with 18 bases between the two ends. CDR3 sequence (DNA): TGCGCCAGCAGCCCCCACTCCCCCACGGGGGAAAAACTGTTTTTT. This translates into CASSPHSPTGEKLFF.

The V gene is TRBV9, the J gene TRBJ2-3; a possible D gene is TRBD2 (6 bases). Trimming cost V 4 bases and J 2 bases, with 11 bases left between them. The CDR3 totals 14 residues. The germline CDR1 and CDR2 sequences are SGDLS and YYNGEE. The CDR3 here is CASSPGLITDTQYF. The CDR3, as DNA: TGTGCCAGCAGCCCGGGACTTATCACAGATACGCAGTATTTT.

CDR3 nucleotides: TGTGCCAGCAGGGACGGACAGGGGAGCCAGAGCAATCAGCCCCAGCATTTT. Protein product: CASRDGQGSQSNQPQHF. The chain has TRBV2 and TRBJ1-5; 9 nucleotides match TRBD1. V lost 6 bases to trimming and J lost 1 base; unmatched junction nucleotides: 10. Germline V lookup: CDR1 SNHLY, CDR2 FYNNEI. This CDR3 is built from 17 residues. The complete variable domain, with remaining parts taken from reference TRBV2 and TRBJ1-5, reads EPEVTQTPSHQVTQMGQEVILRCVPISNHLYFYWYRQILGQKVEFLVSFYNNEISEKSEIFDDQFSVERPDGSNFTLKIRSTKLEDSAMYFCASRDGQGSQSNQPQHFGDGTRLSIL.

This sequence joins TRBV6-1 and TRBJ2-7; D gene uncertain. V was cut by 1 base and J by 0 bases, with 13 bases left in between. Per germline, CDR1 MNHNS and CDR2 SASEGT. The CDR3 runs 16 residues. The CDR3 DNA reads TGTGCCAGCAGTGAAGTGCGCTTCCAGGCCTCCTACGAGCAGTACTTC. It encodes CASSEVRFQASYEQYF.